The entry below describes one TCR beta chain. Its antigen is unidentified. CDR1 is SEHNR, CDR2 FQNEAQ, per germline (reference sequence). CDR3 length: 17 residues. V dropped 0 bases and J dropped 3 bases, with 18 bases sitting between them. The data were taken from a study of early T cells in non-severe SARS-CoV-2 infection. Study summary: Chains were unpaired, as sequencing was done on bulk RNA from unsorted whole blood. Study findings and constraints: Clonotype matching in VDJdb favored anti-spike CD8 responses and did not capture private and CD4 specificities.

Individually, cDNA molecules had unique molecular identifiers attached to them. Each CDR3 protein gets one entry after TCRdb re-called the 5' RACE reads with MiXCR. The top ten hold approximately 4.5% of the sample, which has approximately 70,000 distinct CDR3 sequences, about 12% seen once. The V and J genes are TRBV7-9 and TRBJ2-7; either TRBD1 or TRBD2 may fit D (6 bases each). The sequence was obtained from an adult who was a healthcare worker with PCR-confirmed SARS-CoV-2 infection or an uninfected control (not recorded which). Material for sequencing was whole blood. CDR3 sequence (DNA): TGTGCCAGCAGCTTAGCGGAGCCCGGGGGCCCCGTCTACGAGCAGTACTTC. Translation gives CASSLAEPGGPVYEQYF.